The 7 T cell receptor beta chains in this list originate from one sample, sequenced in a study of T cell repertoires in cytomegalovirus infection. TCRdb reprocessed the reads via MiXCR and lists one record per CDR3 protein. The sample yields 500,000 or so distinct CDR3 sequences, 16% seen once. What was sequenced was CD8+ T cells from PBMCs. These receptors were collected from a human donor in good health (CMV status not recorded). Some clones in this sample may be carry-over from other donors' samples.

This chain links TRBV15 with TRBJ2-3; D remains ambiguous. CDR3 length: 14 amino acids. V was clipped by 5 bases and J by 2 bases, with 11 bases between them. The germline V gene has CDR1 LNHNV and CDR2 YYDKDF (reference sequence). CDR3 nucleotides: TGTGCCACCAGCGAGGTTAGGATCACAGATACGCAGTATTTT. Amino acids: CATSEVRITDTQYF.

V is TRBV19 and J is TRBJ1-1; D unresolved. V shed 4 bases and J shed 1 base, with 10 bases lying between them. This CDR3 is 14 amino acids long. The germline V gene has CDR1 LNHDA and CDR2 SQIVND (reference sequence). This CDR3 reads CASSTPLENTEAFF. The CDR3 coding sequence is TGTGCCAGTAGTACCCCCTTAGAGAACACTGAAGCTTTCTTT.

This clonotype was seen a few times. The chain recombines TRBV11-1 with TRBJ1-1; D is uncertain. The length of the CDR3 is 14 residues. V lost 3 bases and J 2 bases, leaving 10 bases between the germline ends. Germline CDR1 SGHAT, CDR2 FQDESV (reference sequence). CDR3 bases: TGTGCCAGCAGCTTTCCGGGGTCAAACACTGAAGCTTTCTTT. Protein product: CASSFPGSNTEAFF.

This chain links TRBV5-1 with TRBJ2-7, with 7 bases aligning to TRBD1. Unmatched junction bases numbered 23, after V lost 1 base and J lost 4 bases. This CDR3 is built from 20 residues. The germline CDR1 and CDR2 sequences are SGHRS and YFSETQ. The CDR3 loop is CASSLTTTGFRSRRGYEQYF. The CDR3 bases are TGCGCCAGCAGCTTGACAACGACAGGGTTCCGGTCCCGGCGTGGGTACGAGCAGTACTTC.

The rearrangement uses TRBV11-2 and TRBJ2-7; TRBD2 is a possible D gene (6 bases). The CDR3 has 14 amino acids. Looked up from germline, CDR1 is SGHAT and CDR2 is FQNNGV. V shed 2 bases and J shed 3 bases, with 11 bases lying between them. CDR3: CASSLSSAYYEQYF. CDR3 coding DNA: TGTGCCAGCAGCTTATCTAGCGCCTACTACGAGCAGTACTTC.

The chain couples TRBV5-5 to TRBJ2-2, with D possibly matching TRBD1 (6 bases). V lost 2 bases, J lost 1 base, and 9 bases lay in between. Germline V lookup: CDR1 SGHKS, CDR2 YYEKEE (reference sequence). This CDR3 is built from 15 residues. In DNA form, the CDR3 reads TGTGCCAGCAGCTTCGGACAGATGAACACCGGGGAGCTGTTTTTT. Translated: CASSFGQMNTGELFF.

This chain uses TRBV4-1 with TRBJ2-3; 8 nucleotides line up with TRBD1. Germline V CDR1 and CDR2: MGHRA, YSYEKL. This CDR3 has 16 residues. V was clipped by 4 bases and J by 4 bases; unmatched bases: 10. The CDR3 DNA sequence: TGCGCCAGCAGCCGGCAAGCCAGGGGGCGGGCAGATACGCAGTATTTT. As protein: CASSRQARGRADTQYF.